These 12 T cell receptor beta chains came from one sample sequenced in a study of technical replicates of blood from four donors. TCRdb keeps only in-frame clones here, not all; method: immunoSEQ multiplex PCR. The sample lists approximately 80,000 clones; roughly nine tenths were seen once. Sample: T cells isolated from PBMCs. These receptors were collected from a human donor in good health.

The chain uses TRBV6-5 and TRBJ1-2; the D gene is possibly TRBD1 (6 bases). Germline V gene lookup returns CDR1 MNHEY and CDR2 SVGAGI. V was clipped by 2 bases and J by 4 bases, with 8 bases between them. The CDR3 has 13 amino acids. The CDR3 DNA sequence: TGTGCCAGCAGTTACCAGGGGAGCTATGGCTACACCTTC. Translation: CASSYQGSYGYTF.

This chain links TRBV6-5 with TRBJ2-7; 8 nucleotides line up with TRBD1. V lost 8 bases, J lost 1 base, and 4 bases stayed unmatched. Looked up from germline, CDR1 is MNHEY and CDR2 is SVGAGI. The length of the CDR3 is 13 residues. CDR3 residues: CASGQGVSYEQYF. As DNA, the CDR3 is TGTGCCAGCGGACAGGGAGTTTCCTACGAGCAGTACTTC.

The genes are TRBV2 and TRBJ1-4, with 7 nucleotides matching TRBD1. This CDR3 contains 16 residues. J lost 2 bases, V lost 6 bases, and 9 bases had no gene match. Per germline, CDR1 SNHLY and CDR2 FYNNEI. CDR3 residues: CASRETGTWTNEKLFF. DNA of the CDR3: TGTGCCAGCAGGGAGACAGGGACGTGGACTAATGAAAAACTGTTTTTT.

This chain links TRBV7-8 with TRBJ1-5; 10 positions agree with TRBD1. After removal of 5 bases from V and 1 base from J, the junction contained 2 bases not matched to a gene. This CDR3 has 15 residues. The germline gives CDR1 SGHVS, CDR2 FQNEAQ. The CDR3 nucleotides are TGTGCCAGCAGCCCGACAGGGGGCAGCAATCAGCCCCAGCATTTT. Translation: CASSPTGGSNQPQHF.

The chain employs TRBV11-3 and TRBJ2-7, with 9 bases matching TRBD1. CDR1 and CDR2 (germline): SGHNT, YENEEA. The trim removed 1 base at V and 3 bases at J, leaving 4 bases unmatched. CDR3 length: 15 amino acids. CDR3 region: CASSLGSGQGYEQYF. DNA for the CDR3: TGTGCCAGCAGCTTAGGGTCGGGACAGGGCTACGAGCAGTACTTC.

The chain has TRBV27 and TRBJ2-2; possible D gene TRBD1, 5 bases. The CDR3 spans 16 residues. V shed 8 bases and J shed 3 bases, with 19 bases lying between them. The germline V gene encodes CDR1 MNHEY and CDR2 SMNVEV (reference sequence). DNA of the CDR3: TGTGCCAGCTTTCGGAGATGGCAGGGCGACACCGGGGAGCTGTTTTTT. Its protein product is CASFRRWQGDTGELFF.

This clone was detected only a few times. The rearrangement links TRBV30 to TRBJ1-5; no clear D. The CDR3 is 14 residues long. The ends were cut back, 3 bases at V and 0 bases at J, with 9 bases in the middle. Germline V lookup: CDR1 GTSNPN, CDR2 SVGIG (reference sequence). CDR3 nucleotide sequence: TGTGCCTGGAGCCCGGGTCTTAGCAATCAGCCCCAGCATTTT. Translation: CAWSPGLSNQPQHF.

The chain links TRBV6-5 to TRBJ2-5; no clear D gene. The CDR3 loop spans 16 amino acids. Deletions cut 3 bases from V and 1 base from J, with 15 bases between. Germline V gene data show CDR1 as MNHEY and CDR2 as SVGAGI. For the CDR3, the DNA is TGTGCCAGCAGTTATTCCGACATCGCCAGCCAAGAGACCCAGTACTTC. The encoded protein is CASSYSDIASQETQYF.

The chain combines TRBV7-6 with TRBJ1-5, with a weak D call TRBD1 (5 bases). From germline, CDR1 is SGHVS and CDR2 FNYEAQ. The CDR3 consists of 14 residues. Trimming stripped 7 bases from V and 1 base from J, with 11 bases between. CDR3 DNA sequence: TGTGCCAGCACTACGGGGGGGAGCAATCAGCCCCAGCATTTT. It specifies CASTTGGSNQPQHF.

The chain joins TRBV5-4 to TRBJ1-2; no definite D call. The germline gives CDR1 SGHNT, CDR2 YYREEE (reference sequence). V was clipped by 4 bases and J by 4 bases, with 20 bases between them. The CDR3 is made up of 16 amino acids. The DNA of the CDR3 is TGTGCCAGCAGCCTGTCAACTGCGACTCATCCCTATGGCTACACCTTC. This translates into CASSLSTATHPYGYTF.

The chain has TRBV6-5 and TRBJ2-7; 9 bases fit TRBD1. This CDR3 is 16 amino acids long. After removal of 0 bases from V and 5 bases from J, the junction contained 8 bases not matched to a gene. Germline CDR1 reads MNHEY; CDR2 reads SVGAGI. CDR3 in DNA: TGTGCCAGCAGTTACTCAACATCGGACAGGGGTCACGAGCAGTACTTC. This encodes CASSYSTSDRGHEQYF.

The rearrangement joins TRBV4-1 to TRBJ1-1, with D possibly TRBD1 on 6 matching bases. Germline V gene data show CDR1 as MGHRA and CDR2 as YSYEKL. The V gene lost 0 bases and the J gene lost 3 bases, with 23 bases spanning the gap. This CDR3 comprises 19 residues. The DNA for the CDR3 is TGCGCCAGCAGCCAAGAAGGAGGTTACAGGGTAGGATTGTACACTGAAGCTTTCTTT. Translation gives CASSQEGGYRVGLYTEAFF.